This T cell receptor beta chain was sequenced during a study of T cells in Graves' hyperthyroidism and ophthalmopathy. Study as a whole: Once the initial diagnosis was made, peripheral blood was obtained before any treatment.

The V gene end was trimmed by 7 bases and the J gene end by 2 bases; junction bases not matched to a gene: 15. Germline-derived CDR1 and CDR2 are SGHTA and FQGNSA. The CDR3 sequence is 17 residues long. For the diagnoses, clinical symptoms, serum thyroxine and TRAb, thyroid ultrasound and orbital computed tomography were used. In its sample, this clonotype was seen many times. Amplification targeted TCR beta CDR3 regions from RNA transcripts. Using the HTBI primer set, a first-round RT-PCR was run on the TCR CDR3. TCRdb fed the multiplex PCR reads into MiXCR, producing one record per CDR3 protein. The sample consists of 300,000 to 400,000 distinct CDR3 sequences, roughly 21% of them appearing once.

This rearrangement joins TRBV7-2 to TRBJ2-3, with 7 bases that match TRBD1. The source of this sequence is a woman aged 45-65 years with Graves' hyperthyroidism. The specimen sequenced was blood. CDR3 sequence (DNA): TGTGCCAGCATCACGCTAGAAACCGGGACAGTCACAGATACGCAGTATTTT. Its protein product is CASITLETGTVTDTQYF.